This T cell receptor beta chain was sequenced in a study of T cells in Graves' hyperthyroidism and ophthalmopathy. TCR beta CDR3 regions were amplified from RNA. With the HTBI primer set, the TCR CDR3 went through a first round of RT-PCR. TCRdb recomputed calls from the multiplex PCR reads with MiXCR, one row per CDR3 protein. The table shows about 350,000 distinct CDR3 sequences, with roughly 19% occurring only once. Looked up from germline, CDR1 is LNHDA and CDR2 is SQIVND (reference sequence). The CDR3 sequence is 16 residues long. V was shortened by 5 bases and J by 2 bases, with 16 bases between the two germline ends.

The chain carries TRBV19 and TRBJ2-1; D is perhaps TRBD2 (6 bases). Sequenced material: blood. The TCR sequence derives from a woman under 30 with Graves' hyperthyroidism. CDR3 sequence (DNA): TGTGCCAGTAGTCGCTCTGGAGGGGCACCCTACAATGAGCAGTTCTTC. Its translation: CASSRSGGAPYNEQFF. Based on the CDR3 plus reference TRBV19 and TRBJ2-1, the full variable domain is DGGITQSPKYLFRKEGQNVTLSCEQNLNHDAMYWYRQDPGQGLRLIYYSQIVNDFQKGDIAEGYSVSREKKESFPLTVTSAQKNPTAFYLCASSRSGGAPYNEQFFGPGTRLTVL.